The text below deals with one TCR beta chain. The target antigen is unknown. This entry is derived from a study of cytomegalovirus exposure and HLA in healthy donors. The study, taken as a whole, reports: About 87% or about 30% of the time was how often most TCR beta V segments were productive, according to an earlier analysis.

It was with 60 Vbeta and 13 Jbeta primers that the PCR ran. Profiling relied on immunoSEQ multiplex PCR, and the TCRdb table lists in-frame clones only, not all of them. The table shows about 52,000 clones, with around 70% occurring only once. The CDR3 contains 14 residues. V was trimmed by 5 bases and J by 6 bases, leaving 16 bases between them. Germline V gene lookup returns CDR1 WSHSY and CDR2 SAAADI. Whereas donors were nominally healthy upon sampling, unrecorded immune exposures were probable. The sequenced sample consisted of PBMCs. This chain connects TRBV10-2 to TRBJ1-1; D may be TRBD1 (5 bases). This clonotype originated in a man between 18 and 35 years old in good health and CMV-seronegative. CDR3 DNA: TGCGCCAGCAGTTCTGGGACTGTTGAGGCTGAAGCTTTCTTT. Amino acids: CASSSGTVEAEAFF.